The 17 T cell receptor beta chains listed next were all sequenced from one sample in a study of blood T cell repertoires in COVID-19. Only in-frame clones appear in the TCRdb table, and some are missing; sequencing was by immunoSEQ multiplex PCR. This sample carries some 150,000 clones, 75% to 80% of them seen once, and the ten largest clones take 2.5% to 3%. The sequenced sample consisted of PBMCs or T cells enriched from blood (not recorded which). The receptors were gathered from a woman aged 50 to 65 who had recovered from COVID-19.

The J gene is TRBJ1-5, the V gene TRBV3-1 (or the pseudogene TRBV3-2), with a tentative D call TRBD1 (5 bases). CDR3 length equals 15 residues. Trimming took 2 bases from V and 1 from J, leaving 9 bases between them. CDR1 and CDR2 (germline): LGHDT, YNNKEL (reference sequence). CDR3 sequence reads: CASSQSGVSNQPQHF. The CDR3 DNA reads TGTGCCAGCAGCCAATCGGGGGTAAGCAATCAGCCCCAGCATTTT.

This clone was picked up one time. The chain couples TRBV3-1 (or the pseudogene TRBV3-2) to TRBJ1-3, with 10 bases fitting TRBD1. Germline loops: CDR1 LGHDT, CDR2 YNNKEL (reference sequence). With V trimmed by 4 bases and J by 4 bases, 4 bases remained unmatched. The CDR3 totals 15 residues. Here the CDR3 DNA reads TGTGCCAGCAGCCCGGGACAGGGGCTAGGAAACACCATATATTTT. Translating it yields CASSPGQGLGNTIYF.

The rearrangement links TRBV18 to TRBJ1-1, with a tentative D call TRBD1 (6 bases). The CDR3 loop spans 15 amino acids. CDR1 is KGHSH, CDR2 LQKENI, per germline. Trimming shortened V by 6 bases and J by 8 bases, and 22 bases separated the two germline ends. CDR3 region: CASSDHDRFGGEAFF. The CDR3 DNA reads TGTGCCAGCTCCGATCACGACAGGTTCGGGGGGGAAGCTTTCTTT.

V gene TRBV28 combines with J gene TRBJ1-2, with a weak D call TRBD1 (5 bases). The CDR3 contains 13 residues. Germline CDR1 MDHEN, CDR2 SYDVKM. V gave up 2 bases and J gave up 4 bases, with 8 bases separating them. The CDR3 nucleotides are TGTGCCAGCAGTTTAATAGACAGCTATGGCTACACCTTC. It is translated as CASSLIDSYGYTF.

This clone appeared a single time. CDR3 bases: TGTGCCAGCACCCTGGGGGCGGGGGGAAGTTGGGAGCAGTTCTTC. This translates into CASTLGAGGSWEQFF. The V call is TRBV27, the J call TRBJ2-1; TRBD2 agrees at 8 bases. V trimming: 7 bases; J trimming: 10 bases; junction bases outside the gene matches: 15. CDR1 and CDR2 (germline): MNHEY, SMNVEV (reference sequence). The CDR3 extends over 15 amino acids.

This chain connects TRBV5-1 to TRBJ1-3; 7 nucleotides align to TRBD1. Germline CDR1 SGHRS, CDR2 YFSETQ. The V segment lost 0 bases and the J segment 0 bases; nucleotides outside the gene matches: 6. The CDR3 length is 17 residues. The CDR3 reads CASSLGQGASSGNTIYF. DNA for the CDR3: TGCGCCAGCAGCTTGGGACAGGGAGCTTCCTCTGGAAACACCATATATTTT.

J is TRBJ1-2 and V is TRBV28; 10 nucleotides agree with TRBD1. CDR1 and CDR2 from the germline V gene are MDHEN and SYDVKM. The CDR3 covers 16 residues. Germline trimming cut 5 bases from V and 7 bases from J; bases unmatched to any gene: 13. The CDR3 DNA follows: TGTGCCAGCAGTCCGGCCCGGGGACAGGGGCTTGGTGGCTACACCTTC. Amino acids: CASSPARGQGLGGYTF.

The chain joins TRBV9 to TRBJ2-1, with 7 bases identical to TRBD2. V gave up 1 base and J gave up 0 bases; unmatched junction bases: 7. Germline V gene lookup returns CDR1 SGDLS and CDR2 YYNGEE. The length of the CDR3 is 17 residues. CDR3 protein: CASSVSLADNSYNEQFF. The CDR3 DNA follows: TGTGCCAGCAGCGTAAGCCTAGCGGACAACTCCTACAATGAGCAGTTCTTC. Variable domain in full (rest from reference TRBV9 and TRBJ2-1): DSGVTQTPKHLITATGQRVTLRCSPRSGDLSVYWYQQSLDQGLQFLIQYYNGEERAKGNILERFSAQQFPDLHSELNLSSLELGDSALYFCASSVSLADNSYNEQFFGPGTRLTVL.

J is TRBJ1-1 and V is TRBV5-1, with a weak D call TRBD1 (6 bases). V lost 0 bases and J lost 0, with 12 bases in between. The CDR3 contains 16 residues. Per the germline V gene, CDR1 is SGHRS and CDR2 is YFSETQ. The CDR3 here is CASSLVGGLVNTEAFF. CDR3 nucleotides: TGCGCCAGCAGCTTGGTGGGGGGGCTTGTGAACACTGAAGCTTTCTTT.

The rearrangement links TRBV30 to TRBJ1-2, with TRBD1 identical over 7 bases. This CDR3 has 13 amino acids. Germline CDR1 reads GTSNPN; CDR2 reads SVGIG (reference sequence). J lost 8 bases, V lost 1 base, and 7 bases had no gene match. The CDR3 DNA reads TGTGCCTGGAGTGCTAAGGGGGCGCAGGGCTACACCTTC. Translation gives CAWSAKGAQGYTF.

This clone was observed a handful of times. The chain joins TRBV5-1 to TRBJ2-2, with 12 bases matching TRBD2. The CDR3 contains 16 residues. V lost 4 bases, J lost 4 bases, and 5 bases stayed unmatched. Germline V gene sequence: CDR1 SGHRS, CDR2 YFSETQ. This CDR3 is CASSVRLAGVTGELFF. Written as DNA, the CDR3 is TGCGCCAGCAGCGTTAGACTAGCGGGAGTCACCGGGGAGCTGTTTTTT.

V and J are TRBV11-2 and TRBJ2-7; the D gene is possibly TRBD2 (5 bases). Germline V gene lookup returns CDR1 SGHAT and CDR2 FQNNGV. V lost 1 base, J lost 1 base, and 11 bases lay in between. This CDR3 comprises 15 residues. The CDR3 region is CASSLGGSRSYEQYF. As DNA, the CDR3 is TGTGCCAGCAGCTTAGGAGGGAGCAGATCCTACGAGCAGTACTTC.

The chain couples TRBV6-5 to TRBJ1-3; a weak D match, TRBD1 (5 bases). The CDR3 spans 14 residues. V lost 0 bases, J lost 7 bases, and 10 bases lay in between. Germline CDR1 is MNHEY and CDR2 is SVGAGI. CDR3 DNA: TGTGCCAGCAGTTACTCGTCTGGGGGGAACACCATATATTTT. Its translation: CASSYSSGGNTIYF.

Concerning this clone: Other DNA sequences within the sample encode an identical CDR3. The genes are TRBV9 and TRBJ1-3, with D possibly TRBD1 on 5 matching bases. The CDR3 extends over 15 amino acids. The V gene's germline CDR1 is SGDLS and CDR2 YYNGEE. The germline V and J ends were trimmed by 0 bases and 2 bases, with 9 bases remaining between them. The CDR3, as DNA: TGTGCCAGCAGCGTAGAGGGAGGGGCTGGAAACACCATATATTTT. This gives the protein CASSVEGGAGNTIYF.

The chain combines TRBV28 with TRBJ1-2; TRBD1 is a possible D gene (5 bases). The germline CDR1 and CDR2 sequences are MDHEN and SYDVKM. Deletions cut 1 base from V and 5 bases from J, with 5 bases between. The CDR3 covers 12 residues. In DNA, the CDR3 is TGTGCCAGCAGTTTATCAGGGTATGGCTACACCTTC. Translating it yields CASSLSGYGYTF.

The chain recombines TRBV14 with TRBJ2-3; perhaps TRBD1 as D (6 bases). From germline, CDR1 is SGHDN and CDR2 FVKESK. CDR3 length: 14 residues. V was pared by 4 bases and J by 6 bases, with 14 bases between. CDR3 protein: CASSLQGYSDTQYF. The CDR3 DNA sequence: TGTGCCAGCAGCCTACAGGGATATAGCGATACGCAGTATTTT. The whole variable domain, filled in from reference TRBV14 and TRBJ2-3, reads EAGVTQFPSHSVIEKGQTVTLRCDPISGHDNLYWYRRVMGKEIKFLLHFVKESKQDESGMPNNRFLAERTGGTYSTLKVQPAELEDSGVYFCASSLQGYSDTQYFGPGTRLTVL.

This rearrangement joins TRBV24-1 to TRBJ2-3; 12 bases are shared with TRBD2. The germline CDR1 and CDR2 sequences are KGHDR and SFDVKD. The length of the CDR3 is 17 residues. The V gene end was trimmed by 3 bases and the J gene end by 2 bases; junction bases not matched to a gene: 5. CDR3 amino acids: CATSDGTSGRPTDTQYF. CDR3 DNA: TGTGCCACCAGTGATGGAACTAGCGGGAGGCCCACAGATACGCAGTATTTT.